What follows describes a single TCR beta chain. Antigen unknown. Data came from immunoSEQ multiplex PCR; TCRdb stores just in-frame clones and leaves some out. Found here are some 8,000 clones, 65% to 85% of them singletons; the top ten hold 10% to 15%. The data belong to a study of tumor-infiltrating lymphocytes in localized non-small cell lung cancer. About the study: Several tumor histologies, both smoking statuses, and some post-neoadjuvant chemotherapy samples were included. From each patient, both tumor and uninvolved lung, non-adjacent to tumor, were sampled. General study points: Immunotypes IM1 and IM2 had similar TCR-derived T-cell fractions. Tumors had more T cell infiltration than uninvolved lung, per TCRbeta sequencing and CD3 counts.

The germline V gene has CDR1 SGDLS and CDR2 YYNGEE. Trimming at V came to 1 base and at J to 6 bases, leaving 9 bases not matched to a gene. This CDR3 has 16 residues. This sequence originates from a human donor with non-small cell lung cancer. Sequencing was performed on uninvolved lung tissue not adjacent to the tumor. V and J are TRBV9 and TRBJ2-1; TRBD1 matches at 8 bases. The CDR3 loop reads CASSVSGQGAGNEQFF. The DNA of the CDR3 is TGTGCCAGCAGCGTATCCGGGCAGGGGGCAGGCAATGAGCAGTTCTTC.